A single sample is the source of the 6 T cell receptor beta chains below, sequenced in a study of blood T cell repertoires in COVID-19. Clones were sequenced by immunoSEQ multiplex PCR, and TCRdb holds only the in-frame ones, with some missing. The sample records roughly 230,000 clones, 70% to 90% being singletons. The sample consisted of PBMCs or T cells enriched from blood (not recorded which). These receptors came from a woman between 50 and 59 years old who had been exposed to COVID-19.

V is TRBV7-2 and J is TRBJ2-7; 9 positions match TRBD2. The CDR3 runs to 16 residues. Germline V CDR1 and CDR2: SGHTA, FQGNSA. V dropped 4 bases and J dropped 0; count of bases not matched to a gene: 7. The CDR3 sequence: CASSSSGGSVSYEQYF. In DNA, the CDR3 is TGTGCCAGCAGCTCGAGCGGGGGGTCCGTCTCCTACGAGCAGTACTTC. Supplemented by reference TRBV7-2 and TRBJ2-7, the full variable domain reads GAGVSQSPSNKVTEKGKDVELRCDPISGHTALYWYRQSLGQGLEFLIYFQGNSAPDKSGLPSDRFSAERTGGSVSTLTIQRTQQEDSAVYLCASSSSGGSVSYEQYFGPGTRLTVT.

This chain uses TRBV3-1 (or the pseudogene TRBV3-2) with TRBJ1-1; D gene ambiguous. V was trimmed by 4 bases and J by 1 base, leaving 10 bases between them. Germline V gives CDR1 LGHDT, CDR2 YNNKEL (reference sequence). This CDR3 has 14 residues. CDR3 nucleotides: TGTGCCAGCAGCCCTAACGTTGGGAACACTGAAGCTTTCTTT. Encoded protein: CASSPNVGNTEAFF.

The genes are TRBV24-1 and TRBJ2-5; 10 bases align to TRBD1. After removal of 7 bases from V and 3 bases from J, the junction contained 1 base not matched to a gene. The CDR3 is made up of 13 amino acids. The germline V gene encodes CDR1 KGHDR and CDR2 SFDVKD. The CDR3 DNA follows: TGTGCCACCAGGGGGACAGGGGAAGAGACCCAGTACTTC. This encodes CATRGTGEETQYF.

The chain is built from TRBV19 and TRBJ1-1, with 8 bases fitting TRBD1. The CDR3 runs to 17 residues. Germline V lookup: CDR1 LNHDA, CDR2 SQIVND (reference sequence). J lost 5 bases, V lost 6 bases, and 17 bases had no gene match. The CDR3 DNA sequence: TGTGCCAGTAGAGATCCGGGACAGGTAGGTTTGAGGACTGAAGCTTTCTTT. This sequence encodes CASRDPGQVGLRTEAFF.

This clone was recorded a few times. V is TRBV27 and J is TRBJ1-2; perhaps TRBD1 as D (5 bases). The germline V gene encodes CDR1 MNHEY and CDR2 SMNVEV (reference sequence). The V end lost 0 bases, the J end lost 4 bases, and 9 bases lay between the germline ends. There are 14 residues in the CDR3. In DNA, the CDR3 is TGTGCCAGCAGTTTATCGAAGGGGTCCTATGGCTACACCTTC. Amino acids: CASSLSKGSYGYTF.

This chain connects TRBV5-1 to TRBJ2-7; 8 bases agree with TRBD1. This CDR3 spans 16 amino acids. V shed 3 bases, J shed 0 bases, and the junction held 8 bases outside the gene matches. Germline V CDR1 and CDR2: SGHRS, YFSETQ. The CDR3, as DNA: TGCGCCAGCAGCTATGGGCCGGGACAGGCCTCCTACGAGCAGTACTTC. This codes for CASSYGPGQASYEQYF.